The 27 T cell receptor beta chains in this list originate from one sample, sequenced in a study of blood T cell repertoires in COVID-19. The repertoire was sequenced with immunoSEQ multiplex PCR; TCRdb's copy has only in-frame clones and lacks some. The sample includes roughly 150,000 clones, 60% to 80% of them seen just once. The sequenced sample consisted of peripheral blood. The receptors originated from a man in his fifties or sixties who had recovered from COVID-19.

The J gene is TRBJ2-1, the V gene TRBV19; D perhaps matches TRBD1 (5 bases). This CDR3 is built from 13 residues. Trimming removed 3 bases from V and 8 bases from J, with 11 bases in between. Germline V gene sequence: CDR1 LNHDA, CDR2 SQIVND (reference sequence). The CDR3 DNA sequence: TGTGCCAGTAGTATTGGACATAGGGATGAGCAGTTCTTC. Residues: CASSIGHRDEQFF.

The chain combines TRBV7-9 with TRBJ1-4; TRBD1 is a possible D gene (6 bases). V was pared by 5 bases and J by 5 bases, with 15 bases between. CDR1 is SEHNR, CDR2 FQNEAQ, per germline (reference sequence). The CDR3 length is 15 residues. CDR3 sequence reads: CASSPWGQPNEKLFF. CDR3 nucleotides: TGTGCCAGCAGCCCGTGGGGACAACCCAATGAAAAACTGTTTTTT.

This chain links TRBV19 with TRBJ2-5; maybe TRBD2 (5 bases). The CDR3 is made up of 13 amino acids. Germline V gives CDR1 LNHDA, CDR2 SQIVND (reference sequence). With 6 bases removed from V and 4 bases from J, the gap between germline ends came to 12 bases. DNA of the CDR3: TGTGCCAGTAGGGGCCCCGGACTAGAGACCCAGTACTTC. It codes for CASRGPGLETQYF. Full variable domain (missing parts from reference TRBV19 and TRBJ2-5): DGGITQSPKYLFRKEGQNVTLSCEQNLNHDAMYWYRQDPGQGLRLIYYSQIVNDFQKGDIAEGYSVSREKKESFPLTVTSAQKNPTAFYLCASRGPGLETQYFGPGTRLLVL.

The chain employs TRBV6-2 or TRBV6-3 and TRBJ2-7; D ambiguous. Per germline, CDR1 MNHEY and CDR2 SVGEGT. V lost 2 bases, J lost 12 bases, and 14 bases lay in between. The CDR3 has 12 residues. CDR3 protein: CASSYPGHGAYF. CDR3 in DNA: TGTGCCAGCAGTTACCCCGGCCATGGAGCGTACTTC.

This clone was seen only once. V usage is TRBV7-2 and J usage is TRBJ2-3; D may be TRBD2 (5 bases). The CDR3 sequence is 14 residues long. V lost 3 bases and J 0 bases, leaving 7 bases between the germline ends. Germline CDR1 reads SGHTA; CDR2 reads FQGNSA. CDR3 region: CASSFLASTDTQYF. In DNA, the CDR3 is TGTGCCAGCAGCTTCCTAGCTAGCACAGATACGCAGTATTTT.

The chain is built from TRBV5-1 and TRBJ2-5; no clear D. Germline lookup yields CDR1 SGHRS and CDR2 YFSETQ. CDR3 size: 13 residues. V lost 0 bases to trimming and J lost 1 base, with 4 bases between them. The CDR3 region has the DNA TGCGCCAGCAGCTTGGTCGGCCAAGAGACCCAGTACTTC. Residues: CASSLVGQETQYF.

This clone was recorded at least ten times. The chain employs TRBV27 and TRBJ2-7; D may be TRBD1 (6 bases). The CDR3 runs to 16 residues. V dropped 3 bases and J dropped 0 bases, with 15 bases sitting between them. Looked up from germline, CDR1 is MNHEY and CDR2 is SMNVEV (reference sequence). The CDR3 nucleotides read TGTGCCAGCAGTTTCAGCAGGGGCCGAATCTCCTACGAGCAGTACTTC. This gives the protein CASSFSRGRISYEQYF.

The chain joins TRBV5-8 to TRBJ2-5, with 10 bases identical to TRBD1. J lost 5 bases, V lost 5 bases, and 12 bases had no gene match. CDR3 size: 16 residues. The germline CDR1 and CDR2 sequences are SGHTS and YDEGEE. The CDR3 sequence: CASRQVGTGVFETQYF. DNA of the CDR3: TGTGCCAGCAGGCAGGTCGGGACAGGGGTTTTTGAGACCCAGTACTTC.

The gene calls are TRBV3-1 (or the pseudogene TRBV3-2) and TRBJ2-7, with TRBD1 matching 9 bases. CDR3 length: 15 amino acids. Trimming took 4 bases from V and 5 from J; bases not matched to a gene: 9. Looked up from germline, CDR1 is LGHDT and CDR2 is YNNKEL (reference sequence). Here the CDR3 DNA reads TGTGCCAGCAGCCCTATCCCGGACAGGGGCCACGAGCAGTACTTC. This codes for CASSPIPDRGHEQYF.

This chain uses TRBV4-1 with TRBJ2-3, with D possibly TRBD2 on 6 matching bases. The germline gives CDR1 MGHRA, CDR2 YSYEKL. The CDR3 is 21 amino acids. Deletions cut 0 bases from V and 0 bases from J, with 25 bases between. The CDR3 spells CASSQDFGTSTRVTSTDTQYF. The CDR3 DNA reads as TGCGCCAGCAGCCAAGATTTTGGGACTTCCACGAGAGTTACTAGCACAGATACGCAGTATTTT.

The gene calls are TRBV20-1 and TRBJ1-1, with D perhaps matching TRBD1 (5 bases). CDR1 is DFQATT, CDR2 SNEGSKA, per germline (reference sequence). CDR3 length: 11 residues. Trimming cost V 5 bases and J 5 bases, with 9 bases left between them. CDR3 in amino acids: CSAWGRTEAFF. The CDR3 DNA reads TGCAGTGCTTGGGGCCGAACTGAAGCTTTCTTT.

The gene calls are TRBV5-1 and TRBJ2-3, with D tentatively TRBD1 (5 bases). The CDR3 is made up of 14 amino acids. CDR1 is SGHRS, CDR2 YFSETQ, per germline. V lost 7 bases, J lost 6 bases, and 18 bases lay in between. CDR3 protein: CASASQGSLDTQYF. CDR3 nucleotide sequence: TGCGCCAGCGCCTCGCAGGGTAGTCTGGATACGCAGTATTTT.

This chain connects TRBV27 to TRBJ1-5; TRBD1 matches at 8 bases. This CDR3 has 14 amino acids. After removal of 5 bases from V and 5 bases from J, the junction contained 5 bases not matched to a gene. The germline V gene encodes CDR1 MNHEY and CDR2 SMNVEV (reference sequence). As DNA, the CDR3 is TGTGCCAGCAGTGCTACAGGGGGGGATCAGCCCCAGCATTTT. Protein: CASSATGGDQPQHF.

This clone was recorded once. The CDR3 loop reads CAAGVGTGELFF. As DNA, the CDR3 is TGTGCCGCGGGGGTGGGGACCGGGGAGCTGTTTTTT. The V call is TRBV28, the J call TRBJ2-2; 7 bases map to TRBD2. Germline lookup yields CDR1 MDHEN and CDR2 SYDVKM. This CDR3 spans 12 amino acids. Unmatched junction bases numbered 5, after V lost 11 bases and J lost 5 bases.

This rearrangement joins TRBV6-5 to TRBJ2-1, with D perhaps matching TRBD2 (5 bases). Germline loops: CDR1 MNHEY, CDR2 SVGAGI. This CDR3 region has 14 residues. V was cut by 7 bases and J by 3 bases, with 13 bases left in between. The CDR3 DNA sequence: TGTGCCAGCACCATCCCCGAGGGCTACAATGAGCAGTTCTTC. Its translation is CASTIPEGYNEQFF.

The chain carries TRBV5-6 and TRBJ1-1; D unclear. In germline, CDR1 is SGHDT, CDR2 YYEEEE. This CDR3 has 13 residues. Trimming pared 4 bases from V and 1 base from J, leaving 8 bases between. The CDR3 loop is CASSPRWNTEAFF. CDR3 DNA sequence: TGTGCCAGCAGCCCCCGGTGGAACACTGAAGCTTTCTTT.

The J gene is TRBJ2-1, the V gene TRBV16; TRBD2 aligns across 14 bases. Losses at the gene ends were 1 base for V and 5 bases for J; bases not matched to a gene: 1. Germline V gives CDR1 KGHSY, CDR2 FQNENV. CDR3 size: 16 residues. CDR3 in DNA: TGTGCCAGCAGCCAATGGGGACTAGCGGGAGACAATGAGCAGTTCTTC. This gives the protein CASSQWGLAGDNEQFF.

This chain joins TRBV6-5 and TRBJ2-3; 10 nucleotides agree with TRBD2. Germline CDR1 reads MNHEY; CDR2 reads SVGAGI. V was pared by 6 bases and J by 6 bases, with 6 bases of the junction left unmatched. This CDR3 is built from 14 residues. The CDR3 DNA is TGTGCCAGCAGGCCAGCGGGGGGGCCCGATACGCAGTATTTT. As protein: CASRPAGGPDTQYF.

The chain joins TRBV30 to TRBJ1-1; no firm D call. Trimming left V 1 base short and J 2 bases short, with 8 bases between. Per germline, CDR1 GTSNPN and CDR2 SVGIG (reference sequence). This CDR3 contains 13 residues. CDR3 bases: TGTGCCTGGAGTGCCCCAGGCAACACTGAAGCTTTCTTT. This encodes CAWSAPGNTEAFF.

The chain employs TRBV27 and TRBJ2-4; the match to TRBD2 covers 8 bases. Germline V gene data show CDR1 as MNHEY and CDR2 as SMNVEV (reference sequence). The CDR3 runs 12 residues. The ends lost 7 bases at V and 7 bases at J; junction bases unmatched: 3. The CDR3 nucleotides are TGTGCCAGCACTAGCGGGTGGAACATTCAGTACTTC. Amino acid sequence: CASTSGWNIQYF.

The chain joins TRBV7-3 to TRBJ1-1; TRBD1 matches 8 bases. Per germline, CDR1 SGHTA and CDR2 FQGTGA. V lost 4 bases to trimming and J lost 5 bases; unmatched junction nucleotides: 3. There are 13 residues in the CDR3. The CDR3 DNA reads TGTGCCAGCAGCTGGACAGGGACGACTGAAGCTTTCTTT. Translating it yields CASSWTGTTEAFF.

This chain links TRBV19 with TRBJ1-5; a possible D gene is TRBD1 (5 bases). The germline V and J ends were trimmed by 6 bases and 5 bases, with 17 bases remaining between them. The CDR3 runs 15 residues. CDR1 and CDR2 (germline): LNHDA, SQIVND (reference sequence). The chain's CDR3 is CASRTKGTEDQPQHF. The CDR3 DNA reads TGTGCCAGTAGAACAAAAGGGACTGAGGATCAGCCCCAGCATTTT.

The chain joins TRBV6-5 to TRBJ2-5; D not certain. The CDR3 length is 12 residues. Trimming stripped 4 bases from V and 5 bases from J, with 8 bases between. Germline CDR1 MNHEY, CDR2 SVGAGI. CDR3 nucleotide sequence: TGTGCCAGCAGTTCCGGGTATGAGACCCAGTACTTC. It codes for CASSSGYETQYF.

This chain links TRBV2 with TRBJ1-3; possibly TRBD1 for D (6 bases). In germline, CDR1 is SNHLY, CDR2 FYNNEI. The CDR3 covers 13 residues. V lost 10 bases and J 3 bases, leaving 13 bases between the germline ends. CDR3 sequence: CATAGVGGNTIYF. In DNA form, the CDR3 reads TGTGCCACTGCAGGGGTTGGTGGAAACACCATATATTTT.

This clone was counted only a few times. This chain uses TRBV5-1 with TRBJ1-2, with 10 bases matching TRBD1. CDR3 size: 15 residues. The V segment lost 4 bases and the J segment 4 bases; nucleotides outside the gene matches: 7. Germline V gene data show CDR1 as SGHRS and CDR2 as YFSETQ. CDR3 in amino acids: CASSPDRGRSYGYTF. As DNA, the CDR3 is TGCGCCAGCAGCCCCGACAGGGGGCGCAGCTATGGCTACACCTTC.

The rearrangement uses TRBV9 and TRBJ1-5; D is undetermined. Germline CDR1 and CDR2: SGDLS and YYNGEE. The CDR3 extends over 14 amino acids. V was pared by 5 bases and J by 6 bases, with 15 bases between. The CDR3 DNA reads TGTGCCAGCAGTACCGGGAACGACTTTCAGCCCCAGCATTTT. Translation: CASSTGNDFQPQHF.

The chain is built from TRBV28 and TRBJ2-2, with 8 nucleotides matching TRBD1. CDR3 length: 17 amino acids. The ends lost 7 bases at V and 5 bases at J; junction bases unmatched: 15. Germline V gene lookup returns CDR1 MDHEN and CDR2 SYDVKM. The CDR3 loop reads CASTIGAGGARTGELFF. The CDR3 coding sequence is TGTGCCAGCACCATCGGGGCAGGGGGCGCGAGGACCGGGGAGCTGTTTTTT.